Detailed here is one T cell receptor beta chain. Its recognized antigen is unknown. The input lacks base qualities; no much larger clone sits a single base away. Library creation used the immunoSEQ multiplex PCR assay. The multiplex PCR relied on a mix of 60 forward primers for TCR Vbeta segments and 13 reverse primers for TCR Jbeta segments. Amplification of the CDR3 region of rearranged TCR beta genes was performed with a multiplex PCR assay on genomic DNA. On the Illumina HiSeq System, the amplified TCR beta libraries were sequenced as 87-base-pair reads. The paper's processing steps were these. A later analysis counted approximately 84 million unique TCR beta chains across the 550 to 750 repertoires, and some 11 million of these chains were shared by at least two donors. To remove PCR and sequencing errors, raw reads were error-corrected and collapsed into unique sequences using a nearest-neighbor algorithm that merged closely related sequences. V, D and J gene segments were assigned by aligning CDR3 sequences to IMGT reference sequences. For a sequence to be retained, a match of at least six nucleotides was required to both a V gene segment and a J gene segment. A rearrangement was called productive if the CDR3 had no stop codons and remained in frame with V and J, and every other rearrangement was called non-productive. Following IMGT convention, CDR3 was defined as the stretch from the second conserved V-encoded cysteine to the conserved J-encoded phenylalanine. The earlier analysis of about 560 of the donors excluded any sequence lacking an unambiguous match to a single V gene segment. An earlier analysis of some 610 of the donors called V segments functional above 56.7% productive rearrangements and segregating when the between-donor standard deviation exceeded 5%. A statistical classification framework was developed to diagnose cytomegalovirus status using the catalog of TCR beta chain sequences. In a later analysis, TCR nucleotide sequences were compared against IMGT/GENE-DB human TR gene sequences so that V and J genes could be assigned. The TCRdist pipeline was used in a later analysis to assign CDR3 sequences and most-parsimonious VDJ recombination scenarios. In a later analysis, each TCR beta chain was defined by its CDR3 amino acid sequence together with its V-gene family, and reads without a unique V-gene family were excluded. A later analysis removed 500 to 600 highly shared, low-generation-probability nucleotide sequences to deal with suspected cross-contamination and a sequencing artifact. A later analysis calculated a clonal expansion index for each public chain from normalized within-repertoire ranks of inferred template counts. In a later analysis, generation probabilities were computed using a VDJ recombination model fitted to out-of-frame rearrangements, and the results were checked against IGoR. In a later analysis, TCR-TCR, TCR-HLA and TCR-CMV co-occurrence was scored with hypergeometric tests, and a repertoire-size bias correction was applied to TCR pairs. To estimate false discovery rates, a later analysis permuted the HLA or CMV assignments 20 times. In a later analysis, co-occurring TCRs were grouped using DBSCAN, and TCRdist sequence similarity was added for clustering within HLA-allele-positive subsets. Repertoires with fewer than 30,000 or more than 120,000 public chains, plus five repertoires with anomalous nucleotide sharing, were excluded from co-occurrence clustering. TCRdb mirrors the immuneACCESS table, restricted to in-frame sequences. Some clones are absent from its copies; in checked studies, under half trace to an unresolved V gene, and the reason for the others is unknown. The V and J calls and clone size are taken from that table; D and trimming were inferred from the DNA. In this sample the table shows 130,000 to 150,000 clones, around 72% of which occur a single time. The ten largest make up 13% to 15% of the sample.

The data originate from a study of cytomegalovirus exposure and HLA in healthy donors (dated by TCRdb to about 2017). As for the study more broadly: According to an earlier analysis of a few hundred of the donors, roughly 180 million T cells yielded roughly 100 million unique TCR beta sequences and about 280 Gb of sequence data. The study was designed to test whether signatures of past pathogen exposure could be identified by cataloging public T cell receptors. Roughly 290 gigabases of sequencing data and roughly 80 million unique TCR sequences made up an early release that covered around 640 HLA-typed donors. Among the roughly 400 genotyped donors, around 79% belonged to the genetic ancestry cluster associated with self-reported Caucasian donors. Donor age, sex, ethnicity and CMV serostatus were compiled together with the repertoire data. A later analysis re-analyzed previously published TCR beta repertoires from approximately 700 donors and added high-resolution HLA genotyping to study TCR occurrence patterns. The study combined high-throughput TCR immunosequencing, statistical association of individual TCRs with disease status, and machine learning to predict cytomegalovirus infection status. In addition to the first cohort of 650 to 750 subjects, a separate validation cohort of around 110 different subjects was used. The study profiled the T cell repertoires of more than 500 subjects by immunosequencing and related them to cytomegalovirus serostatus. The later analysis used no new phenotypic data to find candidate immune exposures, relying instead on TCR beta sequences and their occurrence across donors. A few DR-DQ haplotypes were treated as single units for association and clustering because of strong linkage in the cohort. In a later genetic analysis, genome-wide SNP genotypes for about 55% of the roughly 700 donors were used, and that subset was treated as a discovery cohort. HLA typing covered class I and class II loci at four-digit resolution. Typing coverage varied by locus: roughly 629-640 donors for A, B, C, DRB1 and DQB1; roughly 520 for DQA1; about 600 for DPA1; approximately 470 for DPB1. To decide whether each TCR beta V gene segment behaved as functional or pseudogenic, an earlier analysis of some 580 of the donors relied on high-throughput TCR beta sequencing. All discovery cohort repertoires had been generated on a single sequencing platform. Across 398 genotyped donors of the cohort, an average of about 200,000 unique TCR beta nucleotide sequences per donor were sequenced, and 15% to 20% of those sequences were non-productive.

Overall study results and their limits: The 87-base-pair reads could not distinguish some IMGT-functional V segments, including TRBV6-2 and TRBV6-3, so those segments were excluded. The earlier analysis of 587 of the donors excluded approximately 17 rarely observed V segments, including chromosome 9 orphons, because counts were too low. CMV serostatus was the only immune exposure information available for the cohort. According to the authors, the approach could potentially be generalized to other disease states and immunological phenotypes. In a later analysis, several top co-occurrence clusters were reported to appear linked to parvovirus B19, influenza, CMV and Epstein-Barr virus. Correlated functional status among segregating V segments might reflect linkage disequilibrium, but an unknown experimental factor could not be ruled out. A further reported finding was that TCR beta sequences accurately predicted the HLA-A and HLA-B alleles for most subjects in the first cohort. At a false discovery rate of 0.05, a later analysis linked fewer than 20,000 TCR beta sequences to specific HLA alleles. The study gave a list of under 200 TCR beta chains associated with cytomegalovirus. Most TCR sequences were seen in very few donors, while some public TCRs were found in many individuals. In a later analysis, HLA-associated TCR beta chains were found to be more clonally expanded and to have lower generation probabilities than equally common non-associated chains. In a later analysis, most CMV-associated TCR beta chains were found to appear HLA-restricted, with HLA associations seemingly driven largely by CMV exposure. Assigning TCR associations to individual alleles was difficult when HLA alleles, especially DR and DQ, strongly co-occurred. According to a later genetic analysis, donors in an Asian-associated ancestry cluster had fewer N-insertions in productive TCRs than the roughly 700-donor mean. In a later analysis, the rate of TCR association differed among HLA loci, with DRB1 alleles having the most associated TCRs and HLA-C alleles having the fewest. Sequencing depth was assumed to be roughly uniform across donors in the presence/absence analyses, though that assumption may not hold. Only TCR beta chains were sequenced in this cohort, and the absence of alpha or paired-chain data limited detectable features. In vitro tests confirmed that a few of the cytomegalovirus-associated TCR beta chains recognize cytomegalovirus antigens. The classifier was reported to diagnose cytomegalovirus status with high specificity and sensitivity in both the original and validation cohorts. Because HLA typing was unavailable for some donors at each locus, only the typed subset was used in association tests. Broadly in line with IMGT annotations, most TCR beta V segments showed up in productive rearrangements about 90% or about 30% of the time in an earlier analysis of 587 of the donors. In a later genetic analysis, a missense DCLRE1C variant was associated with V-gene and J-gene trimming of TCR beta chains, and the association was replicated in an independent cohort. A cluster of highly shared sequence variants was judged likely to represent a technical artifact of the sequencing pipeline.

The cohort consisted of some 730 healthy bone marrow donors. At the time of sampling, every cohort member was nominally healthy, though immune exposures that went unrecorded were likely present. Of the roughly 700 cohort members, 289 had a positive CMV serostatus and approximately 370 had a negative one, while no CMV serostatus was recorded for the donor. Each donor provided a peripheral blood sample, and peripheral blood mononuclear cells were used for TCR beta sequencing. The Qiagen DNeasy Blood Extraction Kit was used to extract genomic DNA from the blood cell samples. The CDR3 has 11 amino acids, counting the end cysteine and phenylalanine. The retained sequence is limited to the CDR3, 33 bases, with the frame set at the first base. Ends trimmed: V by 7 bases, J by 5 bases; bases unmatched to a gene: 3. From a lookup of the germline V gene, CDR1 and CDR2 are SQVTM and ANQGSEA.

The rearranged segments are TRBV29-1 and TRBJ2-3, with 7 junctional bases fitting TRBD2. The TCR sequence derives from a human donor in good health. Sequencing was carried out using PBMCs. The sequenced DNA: TGCAGCGGCCGGGGGGAAGATACGCAGTATTTT. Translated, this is CSGRGEDTQYF.